Below are 32 T cell receptor beta chains sequenced from a single sample in a study of T-cell memory formation after mild COVID-19. A single record per CDR3 protein comes from TCRdb applying MiXCR to the 5' RACE reads. Found here are a few hundred thousand distinct CDR3 sequences, more than 20% of them singletons; the top ten hold around 13%. Sequencing was done on a sample of PBMCs or a T cell subset sorted from them (not recorded which). Receptor source: an adult woman who had mild COVID-19 (a few samples of this study predate the infection). Cell type and time point are not known.

This clonotype was seen only a few times. The J gene is TRBJ2-1, the V gene TRBV12-3 or TRBV12-4, with D unresolved. This CDR3 is 14 amino acids long. V gave up 3 bases and J gave up 5 bases, with 11 bases separating them. The CDR3 loop is CASSFRSPHNEQFF. Here the CDR3 DNA reads TGTGCCAGCAGTTTTAGGTCCCCCCACAATGAGCAGTTCTTC.

This clonotype was found a few times. The chain employs TRBV4-1 and TRBJ1-2; D uncertain. The germline V gene encodes CDR1 MGHRA and CDR2 YSYEKL. CDR3 size: 13 residues. V lost 4 bases and J lost 8, with 14 bases in between. The CDR3 loop reads CASSPSTGLGYTF. CDR3 nucleotide sequence: TGCGCCAGCAGCCCATCTACCGGACTGGGCTACACCTTC.

This clonotype was found a few times. The chain recombines TRBV9 with TRBJ2-7, with D maybe TRBD2 (6 bases). Germline CDR1 reads SGDLS; CDR2 reads YYNGEE. This CDR3 comprises 14 residues. The V end was cut by 0 bases, the J end by 3 bases, with 10 bases between. The CDR3 DNA sequence: TGTGCCAGCAGCGTAGGAAGTAGCGGCTACGAGCAGTACTTC. Its translation is CASSVGSSGYEQYF.

This clonotype has just a few counts. V usage is TRBV9 and J usage is TRBJ2-3, with D possibly being TRBD2 (5 bases). The germline V gene encodes CDR1 SGDLS and CDR2 YYNGEE. The CDR3 spans 16 residues. V gave up 4 bases and J gave up 6 bases, with 21 bases separating them. The CDR3 loop reads CASSPEGSRPQDTQYF. The CDR3 nucleotides read TGTGCCAGCAGCCCAGAGGGTAGCCGACCTCAGGATACGCAGTATTTT.

The chain recombines TRBV18 with TRBJ2-5; D tentatively fits TRBD1 or TRBD2 (5 bases each). V lost 0 bases, J lost 5 bases, and 13 bases lay in between. Germline V gene lookup returns CDR1 KGHSH and CDR2 LQKENI. CDR3 length: 15 amino acids. The CDR3: CASSPPSFWDETQYF. As DNA, the CDR3 is TGTGCCAGCTCACCACCGTCCTTCTGGGACGAGACCCAGTACTTC.

This clonotype occurred a few times. V is TRBV5-1 and J is TRBJ1-3; TRBD1 is a possible D gene (5 bases). Trimming shortened V by 0 bases and J by 0 bases, and 10 bases separated the two germline ends. Germline V gene sequence: CDR1 SGHRS, CDR2 YFSETQ. The CDR3 length is 16 residues. The CDR3 loop reads CASSLDGGTSGNTIYF. Written as DNA, the CDR3 is TGCGCCAGCAGCTTGGACGGGGGAACCTCTGGAAACACCATATATTTT.

The rearrangement links TRBV5-1 to TRBJ2-3, with 9 bases fitting TRBD2. Per germline, CDR1 SGHRS and CDR2 YFSETQ. This CDR3 has 14 residues. The V gene end was trimmed by 5 bases and the J gene end by 1 base; junction bases not matched to a gene: 2. Written as DNA, the CDR3 is TGCGCCAGCAGGGCTAGCGGGGGCACAGATACGCAGTATTTT. Protein: CASRASGGTDTQYF. Variable domain in full (rest from reference TRBV5-1 and TRBJ2-3): KAGVTQTPRYLIKTRGQQVTLSCSPISGHRSVSWYQQTPGQGLQFLFEYFSETQRNKGNFPGRFSGRQFSNSRSEMNVSTLELGDSALYLCASRASGGTDTQYFGPGTRLTVL.

The genes are TRBV7-9 and TRBJ2-1, with TRBD2 identical over 8 bases. V lost 5 bases and J lost 3; bases outside the gene matches: 18. The length of the CDR3 is 19 residues. Per germline, CDR1 SEHNR and CDR2 FQNEAQ (reference sequence). CDR3 bases: TGTGCCAGCAGCCCAACCTTCTTGTTGGGACGGGAGGGCTACAATGAGCAGTTCTTC. It is translated as CASSPTFLLGREGYNEQFF.

This chain links TRBV2 with TRBJ1-5, with D possibly matching TRBD1 (6 bases). Trimming stripped 6 bases from V and 7 bases from J, with 16 bases between. In germline, CDR1 is SNHLY, CDR2 FYNNEI. The CDR3 contains 14 residues. The CDR3 region is CASSPGAGEQPQHF. In DNA, the CDR3 is TGTGCCAGCAGCCCCGGGGCAGGGGAACAGCCCCAGCATTTT.

The chain uses TRBV10-3 and TRBJ2-3, with TRBD1 matching over 7 bases. Unmatched junction bases numbered 19, after V lost 6 bases and J lost 1 base. This CDR3 is built from 19 residues. Germline values: CDR1 ENHRY, CDR2 SYGVKD. In DNA form, the CDR3 reads TGTGCCATCAGCCCTGGAAGGGGGCGAGGTGGTTTAGGCACAGATACGCAGTATTTT. This codes for CAISPGRGRGGLGTDTQYF.

The chain carries TRBV6-5 and TRBJ2-7; D is perhaps TRBD1 (5 bases). V shed 4 bases and J shed 2 bases, with 18 bases lying between them. This CDR3 is 16 amino acids long. Germline V gives CDR1 MNHEY, CDR2 SVGAGI. CDR3 nucleotides: TGTGCCAGCAGTTCCACCGGACACACGGCGCCCTACGAGCAGTACTTC. Protein sequence: CASSSTGHTAPYEQYF.

For this clonotype: One end of the junction is discordant with germline, which a read error may explain. The chain links TRBV27 to TRBJ2-3, with D unclear. The CDR3 is 16 amino acids. Germline V lookup: CDR1 MNHEY, CDR2 SMNVEV (reference sequence). Written as DNA, the CDR3 is TGTGCCAGCAGTATATCCCTTATACAGAGCACAGATACGCAGTATTTT. This encodes CASSISLIQSTDTQYF.

This clonotype appeared a few times. The CDR3 protein is CASSQLETTYEQYF. The CDR3 DNA follows: TGTGCCAGCAGCCAACTAGAGACGACCTACGAGCAGTACTTC. This chain joins TRBV27 and TRBJ2-7; D is perhaps TRBD2 (5 bases). The CDR3 extends over 14 amino acids. Germline V lookup: CDR1 MNHEY, CDR2 SMNVEV (reference sequence). The V and J ends lost 6 bases and 2 bases respectively, with 14 bases between them.

The chain couples TRBV13 to TRBJ1-1, with 7 positions matching TRBD1. CDR3 length: 13 residues. Germline CDR1 PRHDT, CDR2 FYEKMQ (reference sequence). V shed 1 base and J 7 bases; nucleotides not matched to a gene: 3. CDR3 sequence: CASSLAQGVEAFF. The CDR3 coding sequence is TGTGCCAGCAGCTTAGCGCAGGGGGTTGAAGCTTTCTTT.

This clonotype occurred many times. The chain recombines TRBV3-1 with TRBJ1-1; D gene unclear. This CDR3 has 13 residues. V gave up 1 base and J gave up 4 bases, with 7 bases separating them. CDR1 and CDR2 from the germline V gene are LGHDT and YNNKEL (reference sequence). The CDR3 DNA reads TGTGCCAGCAGCCAAGGCGTGGGCACTGAAGCTTTCTTT. Amino acid sequence: CASSQGVGTEAFF.

This clonotype was counted ten times or more. The CDR3 reads CASSLHGMSYEQYF. CDR3 nucleotides: TGTGCCAGCAGTTTACACGGGATGTCCTACGAGCAGTACTTC. J is TRBJ2-7 and V is TRBV12-3 or TRBV12-4, with a weak D call TRBD2 (5 bases). Trimming removed 2 bases at V and 1 base at J, with 9 bases between. The CDR3 sequence is 14 residues long.

The CDR3: CASSPLSHEQYF. CDR3 bases: TGTGCCAGCAGTCCCCTCAGCCACGAGCAGTACTTC. The rearrangement joins TRBV7-9 to TRBJ2-7; D is unclear. The CDR3 sequence is 12 residues long. The germline V and J ends were trimmed by 6 bases and 5 bases, with 11 bases remaining between them. Germline values: CDR1 SEHNR, CDR2 FQNEAQ (reference sequence).

This clonotype came up a few times. The gene calls are TRBV12-3 or TRBV12-4 and TRBJ2-1; maybe TRBD1 (5 bases). The CDR3 totals 15 residues. V lost 2 bases and J lost 6, with 14 bases in between. The CDR3 DNA reads as TGTGCCAGCAGTTTATGGGCAGGGCCCCTCAATGAGCAGTTCTTC. Encoded protein: CASSLWAGPLNEQFF.

This chain links TRBV4-1 with TRBJ2-3; a weak D match, TRBD2 (5 bases). The germline gives CDR1 MGHRA, CDR2 YSYEKL. V gave up 0 bases and J gave up 10 bases, with 11 bases separating them. This CDR3 spans 13 amino acids. The CDR3 spells CASSQDVRDPQYF. The DNA for the CDR3 is TGCGCCAGCAGCCAAGATGTGAGGGATCCGCAGTATTTT.

The J gene is TRBJ2-3, the V gene TRBV7-2; D is unclear. CDR1 and CDR2 from the germline V gene are SGHTA and FQGNSA. Between the trimmed V and J ends, which lost 3 bases and 4 bases, there was a span of 8 bases. The length of the CDR3 is 13 residues. The CDR3: CASSFSEADTQYF. CDR3 nucleotides: TGTGCCAGCAGCTTTTCAGAGGCAGATACGCAGTATTTT.

This clonotype was observed a handful of times. This chain joins TRBV12-3 or TRBV12-4 and TRBJ2-1; weak D call: TRBD1 (5 bases). V gave up 2 bases and J gave up 0 bases, with 23 bases separating them. This CDR3 contains 20 residues. The CDR3 loop reads CASSLPPARAPVSSYNEQFF. In DNA form, the CDR3 reads TGTGCCAGCAGTTTACCCCCCGCCAGGGCCCCAGTCAGCTCCTACAATGAGCAGTTCTTC.

The chain couples TRBV12-5 to TRBJ2-7; no reliable D call. The CDR3 runs 12 residues. Looked up from germline, CDR1 is LGHNT and CDR2 is FRNRAP. V was pared by 2 bases and J by 7 bases, with 9 bases between. The CDR3 protein is CASGLRPTEQYF. CDR3 bases: TGTGCTAGTGGTTTGAGGCCGACGGAGCAGTACTTC.

V gene TRBV9 combines with J gene TRBJ2-1; 10 bases fit TRBD2. Germline values: CDR1 SGDLS, CDR2 YYNGEE. The CDR3 is 15 residues long. Germline trimming cut 3 bases from V and 8 bases from J; bases unmatched to any gene: 8. DNA for the CDR3: TGTGCCAGCAGCGGAGAGCGGGGGGGCCGGGATGAGCAGTTCTTC. This sequence encodes CASSGERGGRDEQFF.

The CDR3 coding sequence is TGCGCCAGCAGGTGGGGCGGGGGGGCCTCCTACGAGCAGTACTTC. This sequence encodes CASRWGGGASYEQYF. The chain carries TRBV5-1 and TRBJ2-7, with 9 bases lining up with TRBD2. Germline lookup yields CDR1 SGHRS and CDR2 YFSETQ. The V gene end was trimmed by 5 bases and the J gene end by 0 bases; junction bases not matched to a gene: 6. The CDR3 runs to 15 residues. The variable domain in full, completed from reference TRBV5-1 and TRBJ2-7, reads KAGVTQTPRYLIKTRGQQVTLSCSPISGHRSVSWYQQTPGQGLQFLFEYFSETQRNKGNFPGRFSGRQFSNSRSEMNVSTLELGDSALYLCASRWGGGASYEQYFGPGTRLTVT.

The rearrangement uses TRBV7-9 and TRBJ2-5, with 9 bases that match TRBD1. V lost 5 bases to trimming and J lost 3 bases; unmatched junction nucleotides: 7. This CDR3 has 15 residues. In germline, CDR1 is SEHNR, CDR2 FQNEAQ (reference sequence). The CDR3 protein is CASSPGQGFEETQYF. CDR3 in DNA: TGTGCCAGCAGCCCGGGACAGGGTTTCGAAGAGACCCAGTACTTC.

The gene calls are TRBV6-5 and TRBJ2-7; TRBD1 is a possible D gene (6 bases). V lost 2 bases and J lost 0, with 11 bases in between. Germline-derived CDR1 and CDR2 are MNHEY and SVGAGI. CDR3 length: 15 amino acids. CDR3 nucleotide sequence: TGTGCCAGCAGTTACGGGGGCCGTGGCTCCTACGAGCAGTACTTC. This encodes CASSYGGRGSYEQYF.

This clonotype was counted a few times. This chain connects TRBV11-2 to TRBJ2-1; D is perhaps TRBD2 (5 bases). V shed 10 bases and J shed 3 bases, with 13 bases lying between them. Looked up from germline, CDR1 is SGHAT and CDR2 is FQNNGV. There are 13 residues in the CDR3. The CDR3 protein is CATGNSVYNEQFF. For the CDR3, the DNA is TGTGCCACGGGGAACTCCGTCTACAATGAGCAGTTCTTC.

V gene TRBV24-1 combines with J gene TRBJ1-5, with 8 bases aligning to TRBD1. In germline, CDR1 is KGHDR, CDR2 SFDVKD. This CDR3 has 17 amino acids. V was pared by 2 bases and J by 3 bases, with 8 bases of the junction left unmatched. CDR3 amino acids: CATSDSRTGLNNQPQHF. Here the CDR3 DNA reads TGTGCCACCAGTGATTCCAGGACAGGGTTAAACAATCAGCCCCAGCATTTT.

J is TRBJ2-2 and V is TRBV18, with 11 bases fitting TRBD2. V gave up 0 bases and J gave up 5 bases; unmatched junction bases: 2. Germline V gene data show CDR1 as KGHSH and CDR2 as LQKENI. The CDR3 consists of 16 residues. CDR3 in amino acids: CASSPPTSGTTGELFF. CDR3 DNA: TGTGCCAGCTCACCACCGACTAGCGGGACAACCGGGGAGCTGTTTTTT.

The V and J genes are TRBV7-2 and TRBJ2-7, with 9 bases lining up with TRBD1. Germline V gene sequence: CDR1 SGHTA, CDR2 FQGNSA. V lost 2 bases and J lost 5; bases outside the gene matches: 4. The CDR3 runs 14 residues. The CDR3 coding sequence is TGTGCCAGCAGCTTATTGGGACAGGGCCACGAGCAGTACTTC. It is translated as CASSLLGQGHEQYF.

About this clonotype itself: The junction does not match germline at one end; this may be a read error. J is TRBJ2-3 and V is TRBV4-2; 9 nucleotides match TRBD2. The CDR3 sequence is 15 residues long. Germline CDR1 LGHNA, CDR2 YNFKEQ. This CDR3 reads CSSSAAGGRTDTQYF. Written as DNA, the CDR3 is TGTTCCAGCAGCGCGGCGGGGGGGCGGACAGATACGCAGTATTTT.

V and J are TRBV20-1 and TRBJ1-1; D ambiguous. Germline values: CDR1 DFQATT, CDR2 SNEGSKA (reference sequence). The CDR3 is made up of 12 amino acids. V lost 4 bases and J 4 bases, leaving 10 bases between the germline ends. In nucleotides, the CDR3 is TGCAGTGCTATCCCCGGGTCCACTGAAGCTTTCTTT. Protein sequence: CSAIPGSTEAFF.